This TCR beta chain stems from a study of post-analysis software for immune sequencing data (dated by TCRdb to the mid-2010s). General notes on the study: Disease courses on record covered relapsing-remitting, secondary progressive and progressive-relapsing multiple sclerosis, though some patients had no subtype annotation. The patient repertoires were compared against about 10 previously published healthy control repertoires obtained from donors aged roughly 6 to 25 years. A subset of samples was prepared in parallel using single-end sample barcoding, then pooled and co-amplified after Illumina adapter ligation.

From a lookup of the germline V gene, CDR1 and CDR2 are KGHDR and SFDVKD. Spanning cysteine to phenylalanine, the CDR3 consists of 12 amino acids. Of the read, only the CDR3 DNA is kept; its 36 bases are in frame from base 1. The junction shows trimming of 9 bases on V and 2 bases on J, plus 8 bases between the germline ends. Study-wide conclusions, independent of this receptor: Significantly higher frequencies in patients than in controls were found for about five TRBV segments, including TRBV5-6, TRBV5-1 and TRBV20-1. Significantly lower normalized Chao1 diversity was found in multiple sclerosis patients than in controls, suggesting substantial peripheral T-cell clonal expansion. The multiple sclerosis patient group was slightly younger than the control group. Strong co-clustering of samples prepared in the same batch was shown by direct clustering with F measure, prompting a batch-effect correction.

There are many counts of this clonotype. It has no known antigen specificity. No quality values exist for individual bases; no much larger clone is one base distant. To demonstrate the VDJtools post-analysis software, TCR beta repertoires were profiled from the peripheral blood of some 12 young patients with multiple sclerosis. Multiple sclerosis patients were children and adolescents aged roughly 6 to 16 years. Libraries came from PCR. The data were produced on an Illumina HiSeq 2500. Unique molecular identifiers were incorporated into TCR beta cDNA libraries to reduce PCR and sequencing biases. Roughly 500,000 cDNA molecules were obtained for every 1 to 10 million input T cells, so each molecule roughly corresponded to one T cell. The patient libraries were prepared and sequenced using the same protocol as the earlier healthy control dataset. Within a given batch, samples were prepared together, multiplexed and sequenced on the same HiSeq lane. From the authors' description of their analysis: Raw barcoded reads were processed with MIGEC, and single-read molecular identifier groups were discarded before consensus assembly and CDR3 extraction. VDJtools was used for post-analysis of the clonotype tables, and diversity was normalized by down-sampling every dataset to the size of the smallest sample. To correct batch-related cross-sample contamination, repertoire overlap clustering matched CDR3 amino acid sequences but not nucleotide sequences. TCRdb passed the public sequencing reads through fastp at Q25 and MiXCR, retaining productive beta sequences. Each CDR3 protein gets just one entry, which takes the most common genes and DNA from the rows behind it. TCRdb assigned the V and J calls; the authors' analysis was not used. The sample table holds 250,000 to 300,000 distinct CDR3 sequences, of which 36% were seen once. The top ten constitute under 5.5% of the sample.

This chain joins TRBV24-1 to TRBJ2-3, with the identity of the D gene unclear. Sequenced sample: blood. The receptor's source is a girl aged 10 to 17 with multiple sclerosis. CDR3 sequence: CATQESTDTQYF. The DNA sequence follows: TGTGCCACCCAGGAATCCACAGATACGCAGTATTTT.